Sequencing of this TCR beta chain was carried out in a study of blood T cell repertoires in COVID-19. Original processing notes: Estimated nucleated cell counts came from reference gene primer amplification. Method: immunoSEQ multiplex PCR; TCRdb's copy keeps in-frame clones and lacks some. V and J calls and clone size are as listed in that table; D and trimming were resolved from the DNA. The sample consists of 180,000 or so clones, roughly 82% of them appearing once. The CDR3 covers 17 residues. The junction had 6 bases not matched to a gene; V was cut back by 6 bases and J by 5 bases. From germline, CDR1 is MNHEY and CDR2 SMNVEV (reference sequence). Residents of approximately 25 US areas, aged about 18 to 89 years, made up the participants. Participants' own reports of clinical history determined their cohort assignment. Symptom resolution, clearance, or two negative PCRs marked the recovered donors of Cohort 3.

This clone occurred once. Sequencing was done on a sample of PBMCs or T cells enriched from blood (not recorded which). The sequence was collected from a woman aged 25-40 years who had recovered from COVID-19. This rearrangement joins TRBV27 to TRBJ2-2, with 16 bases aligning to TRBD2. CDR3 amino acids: CASRPGLAGGQTGELFF. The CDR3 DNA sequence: TGTGCCAGCAGACCGGGACTAGCGGGAGGGCAAACCGGGGAGCTGTTTTTT.